The clone carrying this TCR beta chain was counted between two and nine times. Using its own MiXCR run on the RT-PCR reads, TCRdb lists one record per CDR3 protein. Here the sample spans about 680,000 distinct CDR3 sequences, more than 13% being singletons. Trimming took off 0 bases at V and 8 bases at J, with 10 bases between the two ends. The CDR3 is made up of 13 amino acids. Germline CDR1 is MGHRA and CDR2 is YSYEKL. The sequence was collected from a female donor in good health, serving as a healthy control. The sample comprised memory CD4+ T cells from blood. This chain connects TRBV4-1 to TRBJ1-2; D is uncertain. CDR3 sequence: CASSQEAVSGYTF. For the CDR3, the DNA is TGCGCCAGCAGCCAAGAAGCTGTAAGCGGCTACACCTTC.